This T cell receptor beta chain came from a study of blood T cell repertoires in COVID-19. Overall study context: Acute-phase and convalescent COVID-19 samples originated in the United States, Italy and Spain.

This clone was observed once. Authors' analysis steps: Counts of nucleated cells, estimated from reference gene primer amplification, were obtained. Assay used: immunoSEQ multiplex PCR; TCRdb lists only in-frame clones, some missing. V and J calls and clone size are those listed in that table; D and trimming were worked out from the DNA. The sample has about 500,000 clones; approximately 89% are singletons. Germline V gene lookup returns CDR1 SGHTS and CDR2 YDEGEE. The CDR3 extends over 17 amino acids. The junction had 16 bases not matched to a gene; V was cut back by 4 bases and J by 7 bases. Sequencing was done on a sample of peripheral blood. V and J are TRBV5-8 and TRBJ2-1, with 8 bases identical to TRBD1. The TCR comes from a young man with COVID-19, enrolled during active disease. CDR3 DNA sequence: TGTGCCAGCAGCAGACAGGGGCGGACAGAAAGGAGTAATGAGCAGTTCTTC. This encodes CASSRQGRTERSNEQFF.